This T cell receptor (beta chain) was sequenced in a study of early stage breast cancer tumors. Overall study: About 70% of the 16 invasive tumors were ER+, PR+ and HER2-. Eight ER+/PR+/HER2- tumors were invasive ductal; four were invasive lobular. Study-wide results and caveats: Blood repertoires resembled normal breast more than tumor.

Sequencing was performed with immunoSEQ multiplex PCR; in TCRdb, only in-frame clones are kept and a portion is missing. The sample shows about 63,000 clones, over 65% of them seen only once. This CDR3 is 13 amino acids long. Germline CDR1 reads KGHSH; CDR2 reads LQKENI. Trimming removed 3 bases at V and 3 bases at J, with 8 bases between. As for this clone: What it binds is unknown.

The chain employs TRBV18 and TRBJ2-5; D is perhaps TRBD2 (5 bases). The specimen was blood. The TCR comes from a person under 45 with breast cancer. CDR3 loop: CASSPGVEETQYF. CDR3 DNA sequence: TGTGCCAGCTCACCCGGGGTTGAAGAGACCCAGTACTTC.